The 31 T cell receptor beta chains below come from one sample, sequenced in a study of cytomegalovirus exposure and HLA in healthy donors. Libraries were prepared by immunoSEQ multiplex PCR; TCRdb keeps only in-frame clonotypes and omits some of them. The sample holds tens of thousands of clones; about 89% are singletons and the top ten take over 1.5%. Input material: PBMCs. The receptors shown here come from a woman aged 18-29 years in good health and CMV-seronegative.

The chain combines TRBV5-1 with TRBJ2-1; the D gene is possibly TRBD2 (6 bases). V lost 3 bases to trimming and J lost 1 base, with 14 bases between them. The length of the CDR3 is 16 residues. Germline V lookup: CDR1 SGHRS, CDR2 YFSETQ. The CDR3 sequence: CASSSSGAVSYNEQFF. For the CDR3, the DNA is TGCGCCAGCAGCTCCTCGGGAGCAGTGTCCTACAATGAGCAGTTCTTC.

The rearrangement joins TRBV29-1 to TRBJ1-2, with TRBD1 as a possible D gene (6 bases). This CDR3 has 14 amino acids. The germline V gene encodes CDR1 SQVTM and CDR2 ANQGSEA. The germline V and J ends were trimmed by 4 bases and 3 bases, with 15 bases remaining between them. The CDR3 loop reads CSVGNRVSDYGYTF. CDR3 in DNA: TGCAGCGTTGGCAACAGGGTATCAGACTATGGCTACACCTTC. Full variable domain (rest looked up from reference TRBV29-1 and TRBJ1-2): SAVISQKPSRDICQRGTSLTIQCQVDSQVTMMFWYRQQPGQSLTLIATANQGSEATYESGFVIDKFPISRPNLTFSTLTVSNMSPEDSSIYLCSVGNRVSDYGYTFGSGTRLTVV.

The chain carries TRBV19 and TRBJ2-5; 12 positions agree with TRBD2. From germline, CDR1 is LNHDA and CDR2 SQIVND (reference sequence). There are 22 residues in the CDR3. With 0 bases clipped from V and 1 base from J, the junction kept 18 bases outside the gene matches. The CDR3 DNA reads as TGTGCCAGTAGTATAGATCCGCCTAGCGGGAGGGCCCAACTAAACGGCCAAGAGACCCAGTACTTC. Amino acids: CASSIDPPSGRAQLNGQETQYF.

This clone is a singleton in its sample. The chain joins TRBV4-2 to TRBJ1-2; D gene unclear. This CDR3 has 17 residues. V dropped 1 base and J dropped 4 bases, with 19 bases sitting between them. Germline-derived CDR1 and CDR2 are LGHNA and YNFKEQ. Written as DNA, the CDR3 is TGTGCCAGCAGCCAAGGGTACGGAGGGATTCCCTCCTATGGCTACACCTTC. This translates into CASSQGYGGIPSYGYTF.

The gene calls are TRBV19 and TRBJ1-6; D not resolved. V gave up 5 bases and J gave up 10 bases, with 9 bases separating them. Looked up from germline, CDR1 is LNHDA and CDR2 is SQIVND (reference sequence). There are 12 residues in the CDR3. The CDR3 is CASSEGFSPLHF. DNA for the CDR3: TGTGCCAGTAGTGAGGGTTTCTCACCCCTCCACTTT.

The chain uses TRBV13 and TRBJ1-3, with D possibly being TRBD1 (5 bases). The CDR3 has 14 residues. The germline CDR1 and CDR2 sequences are PRHDT and FYEKMQ (reference sequence). Trimming shortened V by 4 bases and J by 0 bases, and 7 bases separated the two germline ends. This CDR3 is CASSSRVSGNTIYF. CDR3 bases: TGTGCCAGCAGCTCCAGGGTCTCTGGAAACACCATATATTTT.

The chain uses TRBV4-3 and TRBJ1-4; no definite D call. Trimming took 0 bases from V and 0 from J, leaving 5 bases between them. CDR3 length: 15 amino acids. Germline values: CDR1 LGHNA, CDR2 YSLEER. In DNA, the CDR3 is TGCGCCAGCAGCCAAGACTTCTCAACTAATGAAAAACTGTTTTTT. Protein product: CASSQDFSTNEKLFF.

The chain recombines TRBV10-3 with TRBJ2-7; 9 bases map to TRBD1. V shed 6 bases and J 3 bases; nucleotides not matched to a gene: 6. CDR3 length: 14 amino acids. CDR1 and CDR2 (germline): ENHRY, SYGVKD. The chain's CDR3 is CAISRGQGNYEQYF. CDR3 DNA: TGTGCCATCAGCCGGGGACAGGGAAACTACGAGCAGTACTTC.

V is TRBV9 and J is TRBJ2-5, with no clear D. Between the trimmed V and J ends, which lost 5 bases and 7 bases, there was a span of 12 bases. The germline CDR1 and CDR2 sequences are SGDLS and YYNGEE. CDR3 length: 12 amino acids. The CDR3 coding sequence is TGTGCCAGCAGGGGCCCGGTTGGGACCCAGTACTTC. The encoded protein is CASRGPVGTQYF.

A word on this clone: Distinct nucleotide sequences in the sample also encode this CDR3. V gene TRBV6-4 combines with J gene TRBJ2-1; D is possibly TRBD2 (6 bases). From germline, CDR1 is MRHNA and CDR2 SNTAGT. The CDR3 has 15 amino acids. V was clipped by 0 bases and J by 0 bases, with 6 bases between them. The CDR3 bases are TGTGCCAGCAGTGACTCTAGCGGCTCCTACAATGAGCAGTTCTTC. Translation gives CASSDSSGSYNEQFF.

The chain couples TRBV29-1 to TRBJ2-5; 11 positions match TRBD2. This CDR3 region has 16 residues. CDR1 SQVTM and CDR2 ANQGSEA come from the germline V gene. The V gene end was trimmed by 0 bases and the J gene end by 2 bases; junction bases not matched to a gene: 5. CDR3 nucleotides: TGCAGCGTTGAAGATCCCCGACTAGCGGGGCAAGAGACCCAGTACTTC. Translation gives CSVEDPRLAGQETQYF.

This clone was picked up a small number of times. The chain has TRBV28 and TRBJ2-7; perhaps TRBD1 as D (6 bases). V dropped 8 bases and J dropped 2 bases, with 13 bases sitting between them. This CDR3 comprises 13 residues. Germline lookup yields CDR1 MDHEN and CDR2 SYDVKM. For the CDR3, the DNA is TGTGCCAGCGTAGGGGGTCCAACCTACGAGCAGTACTTC. Translated, it gives CASVGGPTYEQYF.

This rearrangement joins TRBV4-2 to TRBJ1-2; 9 bases match TRBD1. The germline V gene has CDR1 LGHNA and CDR2 YNFKEQ. The CDR3 extends over 16 amino acids. V shed 1 base and J 3 bases; nucleotides not matched to a gene: 6. CDR3 nucleotide sequence: TGTGCCAGCAGCCAAGCGGGACAGGGACAGGACTATGGCTACACCTTC. It is translated as CASSQAGQGQDYGYTF.

The chain employs TRBV5-1 and TRBJ2-7; TRBD2 might be the D (5 bases). This CDR3 has 14 amino acids. From germline, CDR1 is SGHRS and CDR2 YFSETQ. Trimming removed 0 bases at V and 5 bases at J, with 12 bases between. CDR3 residues: CASSLDRGTHEQYF. The CDR3, as DNA: TGCGCCAGCAGCTTGGATCGGGGTACCCACGAGCAGTACTTC.

The chain uses TRBV4-2 and TRBJ2-1; 7 bases map to TRBD2. There are 14 residues in the CDR3. Looked up from germline, CDR1 is LGHNA and CDR2 is YNFKEQ. J was trimmed by 8 bases and V by 8 bases; bases with no gene match: 12. The CDR3 protein is CASSRLAANDEQFF. In nucleotides, the CDR3 is TGTGCCAGCTCTCGGCTAGCGGCTAACGATGAGCAGTTCTTC.

The V and J genes are TRBV11-2 and TRBJ1-1; unclear D gene. V gave up 5 bases and J gave up 6 bases, with 10 bases separating them. This CDR3 is 12 amino acids long. Germline CDR1 and CDR2: SGHAT and FQNNGV. CDR3 nucleotides: TGTGCCAGCAGCGCCGAATACTCTGAAGCTTTCTTT. Translation: CASSAEYSEAFF.

The V and J genes are TRBV30 and TRBJ1-1; unclear D gene. Germline values: CDR1 GTSNPN, CDR2 SVGIG (reference sequence). V was clipped by 2 bases and J by 5 bases, with 12 bases between them. There are 13 residues in the CDR3. The CDR3 loop is CAWSPRLNTEAFF. DNA of the CDR3: TGTGCCTGGAGTCCACGACTTAATACTGAAGCTTTCTTT.

Concerning this clone: One end of the junction does not line up with germline, which may come from a read error. The V call is TRBV5-1, the J call TRBJ2-5; possible D gene TRBD1, 6 bases. The CDR3 consists of 16 residues. Germline-derived CDR1 and CDR2 are SGHRS and YFSETQ. CDR3 sequence (DNA): TGCGCCAGCAGCTCAAGAGGGGGATCACACCAAGGGACCCAGTACTTC. Encoded protein: CASSSRGGSHQGTQYF.

The chain employs TRBV5-6 and TRBJ2-1, with TRBD2 matching 11 bases. CDR1 and CDR2 from the germline V gene are SGHDT and YYEEEE. This CDR3 has 16 residues. V shed 0 bases and J 3 bases; nucleotides not matched to a gene: 2. CDR3 DNA sequence: TGTGCCAGCAGCTTGGAAGGGACTAGCGGCTACAATGAGCAGTTCTTC. This encodes CASSLEGTSGYNEQFF.

This chain links TRBV28 with TRBJ1-5, with D possibly matching TRBD1 (6 bases). CDR3 length equals 15 residues. From germline, CDR1 is MDHEN and CDR2 SYDVKM. Trimming took 5 bases from V and 2 from J, leaving 13 bases between them. The CDR3 here is CASSARQVGNQPQHF. Written as DNA, the CDR3 is TGTGCCAGCAGTGCCAGACAGGTCGGCAATCAGCCCCAGCATTTT.

The rearrangement uses TRBV5-1 and TRBJ2-1; 7 nucleotides align to TRBD1. Germline loops: CDR1 SGHRS, CDR2 YFSETQ. This CDR3 comprises 13 residues. After removal of 3 bases from V and 5 bases from J, the junction contained 2 bases not matched to a gene. The CDR3 DNA is TGCGCCAGCAGCTGGGGACAGAACAATGAGCAGTTCTTC. It codes for CASSWGQNNEQFF.

The chain joins TRBV7-9 to TRBJ2-7; D not resolved. The V gene's germline CDR1 is SEHNR and CDR2 FQNEAQ (reference sequence). This CDR3 has 11 residues. The V gene lost 5 bases and the J gene lost 5 bases, with 7 bases spanning the gap. The CDR3 loop is CASSLQNEQYF. The CDR3 nucleotides read TGTGCCAGCAGCCTACAGAACGAGCAGTACTTC.

The V gene is TRBV7-2, the J gene TRBJ1-5, with 7 positions matching TRBD1. CDR1 SGHTA and CDR2 FQGNSA come from the germline V gene. Trimming at V came to 5 bases and at J to 4 bases, leaving 14 bases not matched to a gene. The CDR3 runs to 17 residues. The CDR3 region is CASSPRPSGTANQPQHF. CDR3 DNA: TGTGCCAGCAGCCCACGACCCTCCGGGACAGCTAATCAGCCCCAGCATTTT.

This clone was recorded only once. This chain's CDR3 is CASSRQAFSGNTIYF. The CDR3 DNA sequence: TGTGCCAGCAGTCGACAGGCCTTCTCTGGAAACACCATATATTTT. This chain uses TRBV2 with TRBJ1-3; maybe TRBD1 (6 bases). Trimming took 5 bases from V and 0 from J, leaving 11 bases between them. Per the germline V gene, CDR1 is SNHLY and CDR2 is FYNNEI. This CDR3 has 15 residues.

The chain links TRBV5-4 to TRBJ2-4; D call uncertain. This CDR3 region has 15 residues. Germline CDR1 SGHNT, CDR2 YYREEE (reference sequence). The V end was cut by 1 base, the J end by 4 bases, with 12 bases between. The CDR3 is CASSLLLDGKNIQYF. CDR3 coding DNA: TGTGCCAGCAGCTTGCTGCTAGACGGTAAAAACATTCAGTACTTC. Full variable domain (missing parts from reference TRBV5-4 and TRBJ2-4): ETGVTQSPTHLIKTRGQQVTLRCSSQSGHNTVSWYQQALGQGPQFIFQYYREEENGRGNFPPRFSGLQFPNYSSELNVNALELDDSALYLCASSLLLDGKNIQYFGAGTRLSVL.

The gene calls are TRBV4-3 and TRBJ1-1; TRBD1 aligns across 8 bases. CDR1 and CDR2 (germline): LGHNA, YSLEER. Trimming took 3 bases from V and 2 from J; bases not matched to a gene: 8. This CDR3 spans 16 amino acids. The CDR3: CASSQDPGQVNTEAFF. CDR3 coding DNA: TGCGCCAGCAGCCAGGATCCGGGACAGGTAAACACTGAAGCTTTCTTT.

V is TRBV9 and J is TRBJ1-2, with 7 bases aligning to TRBD1. CDR1 and CDR2 from the germline V gene are SGDLS and YYNGEE. The CDR3 extends over 16 amino acids. Trimming took 3 bases from V and 1 from J; bases not matched to a gene: 9. CDR3 sequence: CASSADRDSSNYGYTF. CDR3 bases: TGTGCCAGCAGCGCGGATCGGGACAGCAGTAACTATGGCTACACCTTC. Full variable domain (outside the CDR3, taken from reference TRBV9 and TRBJ1-2): DSGVTQTPKHLITATGQRVTLRCSPRSGDLSVYWYQQSLDQGLQFLIQYYNGEERAKGNILERFSAQQFPDLHSELNLSSLELGDSALYFCASSADRDSSNYGYTFGSGTRLTVV.

The chain couples TRBV4-3 to TRBJ2-3; D gene uncertain. Germline CDR1 LGHNA, CDR2 YSLEER. V lost 0 bases to trimming and J lost 2 bases, with 12 bases between them. CDR3 length: 16 residues. CDR3 DNA sequence: TGCGCCAGCAGCCAAGATAGTCGACTGCACACAGATACGCAGTATTTT. It codes for CASSQDSRLHTDTQYF.

The chain links TRBV28 to TRBJ1-1; 9 nucleotides agree with TRBD1. From germline, CDR1 is MDHEN and CDR2 SYDVKM. The CDR3 consists of 16 residues. The J segment lost 4 bases and the V segment lost 3 bases, leaving 9 bases of the junction unmatched. The CDR3 region is CASSLNRQGGGTEAFF. As DNA, the CDR3 is TGTGCCAGCAGTTTGAACAGACAGGGGGGGGGCACTGAAGCTTTCTTT.

The chain uses TRBV6-5 and TRBJ1-5; tentatively, D is TRBD1 (5 bases). The CDR3 contains 15 residues. The germline V gene has CDR1 MNHEY and CDR2 SVGAGI. With 1 base removed from V and 2 bases from J, the gap between germline ends came to 9 bases. DNA of the CDR3: TGTGCCAGCAGTTACTTACAGGAGCGCAATCAGCCCCAGCATTTT. It codes for CASSYLQERNQPQHF.

This rearrangement joins TRBV9 to TRBJ1-3, with unresolved D. Per the germline V gene, CDR1 is SGDLS and CDR2 is YYNGEE. Trimming cost V 0 bases and J 3 bases, with 10 bases left between them. This CDR3 spans 15 amino acids. Written as DNA, the CDR3 is TGTGCCAGCAGCGTAGGAGGGCGGGTTGGAAACACCATATATTTT. Translating it yields CASSVGGRVGNTIYF.